Presented here are 11 T cell receptor beta chains from one specimen sequenced in a study of CD8 T cells in ankylosing spondylitis. One entry per CDR3 protein, called by TCRdb with MiXCR from the 5' RACE reads. The table has about 750,000 distinct CDR3 sequences, about 20% seen once. No cognate antigen is known for these TCRs. Study-wide results and limits: Made up of under ten highly homologous variants, a TCR beta motif appeared characteristic of ankylosing spondylitis blood.

Sequences were obtained from blood, either unsorted or a sorted T cell fraction (not recorded which). The receptors were gathered from a male donor with ankylosing spondylitis.

This chain joins TRBV3-1 and TRBJ2-6; D call uncertain. V was clipped by 8 bases and J by 2 bases, with 13 bases between them. Germline V gives CDR1 LGHDT, CDR2 YNNKEL (reference sequence). The CDR3 loop spans 15 amino acids. CDR3 bases: TGTGCCAGCCGCCCGCCTCTGACTGGGGCCAACGTCCTGACTTTC. It encodes CASRPPLTGANVLTF.

This clonotype has a count of ten or more. The chain carries TRBV15 and TRBJ2-7; either TRBD1 or TRBD2 may supply D (5 bases each). Germline CDR1 and CDR2: LNHNV and YYDKDF (reference sequence). This CDR3 comprises 12 residues. Trimming pared 6 bases from V and 5 bases from J, leaving 11 bases between. CDR3 sequence: CATRGVTNEQYF. DNA for the CDR3: TGTGCCACCAGGGGGGTAACGAACGAGCAGTACTTC.

The sample holds a few counts of this clonotype. The V and J genes are TRBV7-9 and TRBJ2-3; the D gene is possibly TRBD2 (5 bases). The CDR3 sequence is 15 residues long. The V and J ends lost 0 bases and 8 bases respectively, with 15 bases between them. CDR1 SEHNR and CDR2 FQNEAQ come from the germline V gene (reference sequence). The DNA for the CDR3 is TGTGCCAGCAGCTTAGCGGGCGCTAGCTTGGGTACGCAGTATTTT. It yields the protein CASSLAGASLGTQYF.

The J gene is TRBJ2-7, the V gene TRBV15; D is undetermined. Trimming stripped 0 bases from V and 0 bases from J, with 15 bases between. Germline CDR1 LNHNV, CDR2 YYDKDF (reference sequence). The CDR3 runs 17 residues. The CDR3 DNA is TGTGCCACCAGCAGAGATGGCGCAGGCCCCAGCTCCTACGAGCAGTACTTC. Encoded protein: CATSRDGAGPSSYEQYF.

The chain has TRBV10-3 and TRBJ2-5; the D gene is possibly TRBD1 (6 bases). V lost 6 bases and J lost 1, with 9 bases in between. CDR1 is ENHRY, CDR2 SYGVKD, per germline. This CDR3 comprises 13 residues. The chain's CDR3 is CAIRMDSQETQYF. As DNA, the CDR3 is TGTGCCATCAGGATGGACAGCCAAGAGACCCAGTACTTC.

The rearrangement links TRBV30 to TRBJ1-2; no definite D call. Trimming stripped 2 bases from V and 8 bases from J, with 12 bases between. Looked up from germline, CDR1 is GTSNPN and CDR2 is SVGIG (reference sequence). CDR3 length: 12 residues. The CDR3 protein is CAWSIPKQGYTF. CDR3 nucleotides: TGTGCCTGGAGTATCCCAAAGCAGGGCTACACCTTC.

The chain couples TRBV15 to TRBJ1-5; D not certain. CDR3 length: 15 residues. Trimming took off 0 bases at V and 4 bases at J, with 10 bases between the two ends. Germline CDR1 reads LNHNV; CDR2 reads YYDKDF (reference sequence). CDR3 coding DNA: TGTGCCACCAGCAGAGACCGGGCAGTTAATCAGCCCCAGCATTTT. The encoded protein is CATSRDRAVNQPQHF.

This clonotype occurred many times. This CDR3 is CSALARAGAPGWYF. The CDR3 region has the DNA TGCAGTGCTCTAGCCCGGGCAGGAGCACCGGGTTGGTATTTT. The chain employs TRBV20-1 and TRBJ2-3; tentative D call: TRBD2 (5 bases). The CDR3 runs 14 residues. V was trimmed by 5 bases and J by 14 bases, leaving 26 bases between them. CDR1 and CDR2 from the germline V gene are DFQATT and SNEGSKA (reference sequence).

V and J are TRBV6-5 and TRBJ2-5, with 13 bases that match TRBD2. J gave up 5 bases and V 4 bases, and 4 bases lay outside the gene matches. CDR3 length equals 15 residues. The germline V gene has CDR1 MNHEY and CDR2 SVGAGI. The DNA of the CDR3 is TGTGCCAGCAGTTCGGGACTAGCGGGAAGGGAGACCCAGTACTTC. As protein: CASSSGLAGRETQYF.

This clonotype was recorded at least ten times. The V gene is TRBV3-1, the J gene TRBJ1-2; D uncertain. From germline, CDR1 is LGHDT and CDR2 YNNKEL (reference sequence). V lost 3 bases and J 2 bases, leaving 4 bases between the germline ends. This CDR3 has 12 amino acids. CDR3 bases: TGTGCCAGCAGCCAGAGCAACTATGGCTACACCTTC. Its protein is CASSQSNYGYTF.

Ten or more counts support this clonotype. The chain carries TRBV20-1 and TRBJ1-2; D perhaps matches TRBD1 (6 bases). The CDR3 length is 12 residues. Trimming removed 6 bases at V and 8 bases at J, with 16 bases between. Germline-derived CDR1 and CDR2 are DFQATT and SNEGSKA (reference sequence). The DNA for the CDR3 is TGCAGTGCCAGACAGGCCTCGGGCGGCTACACCTTC. It specifies CSARQASGGYTF.